This entry is about one T cell receptor (beta chain). Germline V lookup: CDR1 GTSNPN, CDR2 SVGIG (reference sequence). CDR3 length equals 12 residues. The ends were cut back, 1 base at V and 3 bases at J, with 6 bases in the middle. This sample is drawn from a study of T cell changes during pregnancy in multiple sclerosis. Repertoires were generated with immunoSEQ multiplex PCR, while TCRdb's copy carries only in-frame clones and drops some. The sample consists of over 70,000 clones, around 94% of them appearing once. The rearrangement joins TRBV30 to TRBJ1-1; D remains unclear. This TCR derives from a female donor with multiple sclerosis, enrolled in a pregnancy study. The input for sequencing was peripheral blood, taken in the third trimester of pregnancy. The CDR3 nucleotides are TGTGCCTGGAGTGAACAGTACACTGAAGCTTTCTTT. It yields the protein CAWSEQYTEAFF.